This passage covers 21 T cell receptor beta chains from one sample sequenced in a study of blood T cell repertoires in COVID-19. Data came from immunoSEQ multiplex PCR; TCRdb stores just in-frame clones and leaves some out. The sample contains fewer than 180,000 clones, approximately 88% of which appear only once. Specimen: peripheral blood. Receptors originate from a man between 65 and 85 years old with acute or convalescent COVID-19.

The rearrangement links TRBV19 to TRBJ2-3; 9 bases match TRBD1. Germline V lookup: CDR1 LNHDA, CDR2 SQIVND (reference sequence). The J segment lost 2 bases and the V segment lost 9 bases, leaving 6 bases of the junction unmatched. CDR3 length: 14 amino acids. In DNA form, the CDR3 reads TGTGCCAGCAATGACAGGGGGTACACAGATACGCAGTATTTT. This encodes CASNDRGYTDTQYF.

V usage is TRBV5-1 and J usage is TRBJ1-2; 9 bases are a match to TRBD1. Trimming at V came to 1 base and at J to 8 bases, leaving 15 bases not matched to a gene. This CDR3 contains 17 residues. Germline-derived CDR1 and CDR2 are SGHRS and YFSETQ. For the CDR3, the DNA is TGCGCCAGCAGCTTGACGACTCCGGGACAGGGAGGTTTCGGCTACACCTTC. Protein: CASSLTTPGQGGFGYTF.

This chain links TRBV6-5 with TRBJ1-5, with D possibly TRBD1 on 6 matching bases. CDR3 length: 15 residues. Germline V lookup: CDR1 MNHEY, CDR2 SVGAGI. V was cut by 0 bases and J by 3 bases, with 9 bases left in between. The CDR3 DNA sequence: TGTGCCAGCAGTTACTCCACAGGGCTCAATCAGCCCCAGCATTTT. Encoded protein: CASSYSTGLNQPQHF.

The chain recombines TRBV27 with TRBJ2-3, with D possibly matching TRBD1 (6 bases). Trimming shortened V by 5 bases and J by 3 bases, and 15 bases separated the two germline ends. Germline assignment: CDR1 MNHEY and CDR2 SMNVEV (reference sequence). The CDR3 has 15 residues. CDR3 nucleotides: TGTGCCAGCAGTCGACTGGGGCAGGGGACAGATACGCAGTATTTT. Protein sequence: CASSRLGQGTDTQYF.

J is TRBJ2-2 and V is TRBV18, with 7 bases matching TRBD1. The ends lost 6 bases at V and 0 bases at J; junction bases unmatched: 4. Germline CDR1 reads KGHSH; CDR2 reads LQKENI. This CDR3 region has 15 residues. This CDR3 reads CASSPGQPNTGELFF. The CDR3 DNA reads TGTGCCAGCTCGCCGGGACAGCCGAACACCGGGGAGCTGTTTTTT. The whole variable domain, remainder taken from reference TRBV18 and TRBJ2-2, is NAGVMQNPRHLVRRRGQEARLRCSPMKGHSHVYWYRQLPEEGLKFMVYLQKENIIDESGMPKERFSAEFPKEGPSILRIQQVVRGDSAAYFCASSPGQPNTGELFFGEGSRLTVL.

The chain has TRBV12-5 and TRBJ2-1, with 8 positions matching TRBD1. Germline V lookup: CDR1 LGHNT, CDR2 FRNRAP. V shed 4 bases, J shed 2 bases, and the junction held 4 bases outside the gene matches. The CDR3 spans 15 residues. The CDR3 bases are TGTGCTAGTGGTTCAGGGGGCAGCACCTACAATGAGCAGTTCTTC. It is translated as CASGSGGSTYNEQFF.

The CDR3, as DNA: TGTGCCAGCAGTTTAGACAGGGGGCTGAACACTGAAGCTTTCTTT. It codes for CASSLDRGLNTEAFF. J is TRBJ1-1 and V is TRBV27; 10 bases align to TRBD1. The CDR3 covers 15 residues. V gave up 2 bases and J gave up 0 bases; unmatched junction bases: 0. Per germline, CDR1 MNHEY and CDR2 SMNVEV (reference sequence).

CDR3 sequence reads: CASRLRFQGISYEQYF. Written as DNA, the CDR3 is TGTGCCAGCAGGCTCCGTTTCCAGGGAATCTCCTACGAGCAGTACTTC. This sequence joins TRBV27 and TRBJ2-7, with a tentative D call TRBD1 (5 bases). The CDR3 runs to 16 residues. With 6 bases removed from V and 0 bases from J, the gap between germline ends came to 18 bases. Germline CDR1 reads MNHEY; CDR2 reads SMNVEV (reference sequence).

The chain combines TRBV6-5 with TRBJ1-1; TRBD1 aligns across 7 bases. The CDR3 runs 15 residues. CDR1 is MNHEY, CDR2 SVGAGI, per germline. Trimming removed 0 bases from V and 1 base from J; junction bases left unmatched: 2. The CDR3 loop reads CASSYSYRGNTEAFF. The DNA for the CDR3 is TGTGCCAGCAGTTACTCCTACAGGGGGAACACTGAAGCTTTCTTT.

The gene calls are TRBV28 and TRBJ1-5; 10 bases align to TRBD1. V was clipped by 4 bases and J by 11 bases; unmatched bases: 11. Germline V CDR1 and CDR2: MDHEN, SYDVKM. This CDR3 has 15 residues. The CDR3 bases are TGTGCCAGCAGTTCCCGGGGACAGGGGTTAGGGGCCCAGCATTTT. Protein: CASSSRGQGLGAQHF.

This clone came up once. The CDR3 DNA is TGTGCCAGCAGACTACAGGGTAGAGACACCATATATTTT. Residues: CASRLQGRDTIYF. The V call is TRBV12-3 or TRBV12-4, the J call TRBJ1-3, with D possibly being TRBD1 (6 bases). Between the trimmed V and J ends, which lost 6 bases and 8 bases, there was a span of 14 bases. The CDR3 sequence is 13 residues long.

The CDR3 sequence: CASSLSGTGANVLTF. The CDR3 region has the DNA TGCGCCAGCAGCTTGTCAGGGACTGGGGCCAACGTCCTGACTTTC. The chain is built from TRBV5-1 and TRBJ2-6; possibly TRBD1 for D (5 bases). Deletions cut 1 base from V and 2 bases from J, with 7 bases between. CDR3 length equals 15 residues. CDR1 and CDR2 (germline): SGHRS, YFSETQ.

V usage is TRBV27 and J usage is TRBJ2-7; 7 bases fit TRBD1. This CDR3 comprises 14 residues. Germline-derived CDR1 and CDR2 are MNHEY and SMNVEV (reference sequence). V gave up 7 bases and J gave up 6 bases; unmatched junction bases: 12. CDR3 residues: CASKAGQVLGEQYF. For the CDR3, the DNA is TGTGCCAGCAAAGCCGGACAGGTTCTAGGCGAGCAGTACTTC.

V usage is TRBV6-4 and J usage is TRBJ1-5, with D maybe TRBD1 (5 bases). The length of the CDR3 is 15 residues. Trimming removed 3 bases from V and 5 bases from J, with 14 bases in between. Germline CDR1 and CDR2: MRHNA and SNTAGT. CDR3 sequence reads: CASSEIWGGDQPQHF. CDR3 DNA sequence: TGTGCCAGCAGTGAGATTTGGGGAGGGGATCAGCCCCAGCATTTT.

This rearrangement joins TRBV7-9 to TRBJ2-3; 9 positions agree with TRBD2. CDR1 is SEHNR and CDR2 is FQNEAQ in the germline V gene (reference sequence). The CDR3 spans 15 residues. With V trimmed by 8 bases and J by 6 bases, 12 bases remained unmatched. The CDR3 DNA reads TGTGCCAGCTCCCTAGCGGGATGGAGTGGTGATACGCAGTATTTT. It codes for CASSLAGWSGDTQYF.

V and J are TRBV10-3 and TRBJ2-6; 12 bases align to TRBD2. Per the germline V gene, CDR1 is ENHRY and CDR2 is SYGVKD. V gave up 4 bases and J gave up 1 base; unmatched junction bases: 5. The CDR3 has 18 residues. The DNA for the CDR3 is TGTGCCATCAGTGGGGCTAGCGGGAGGGCTTCTGGGGCCAACGTCCTGACTTTC. Amino acids: CAISGASGRASGANVLTF.

The chain carries TRBV6-6 and TRBJ2-7; a weak D match, TRBD1 (6 bases). The germline V and J ends were trimmed by 6 bases and 3 bases, with 21 bases remaining between them. Germline CDR1 reads MNHNY; CDR2 reads SVGAGI (reference sequence). This CDR3 region has 16 residues. The CDR3 nucleotides read TGTGCCAGCAGCTATCTTCTTGTCCGGGACATCTACGAGCAGTACTTC. Amino acids: CASSYLLVRDIYEQYF.

The chain employs TRBV2 and TRBJ2-7, with D maybe TRBD2 (6 bases). This CDR3 is built from 15 residues. Germline assignment: CDR1 SNHLY and CDR2 FYNNEI. The ends were cut back, 5 bases at V and 7 bases at J, with 21 bases in the middle. The CDR3 is CASSTAGLGSREQYF. In nucleotides, the CDR3 is TGTGCCAGCAGTACTGCGGGGTTGGGGTCGAGGGAGCAGTACTTC.

The J gene is TRBJ2-7, the V gene TRBV18; possibly TRBD1 for D (6 bases). The germline V gene encodes CDR1 KGHSH and CDR2 LQKENI. This CDR3 is built from 16 residues. V lost 3 bases, J lost 4 bases, and 19 bases lay in between. The CDR3 sequence: CASSPEAQGRRYEQYF. The CDR3 DNA follows: TGTGCCAGCTCACCGGAGGCGCAGGGGCGACGTTACGAGCAGTACTTC.

The rearrangement joins TRBV10-3 to TRBJ2-1, with TRBD1 matching over 7 bases. Trimming removed 2 bases from V and 3 bases from J; junction bases left unmatched: 7. Germline V CDR1 and CDR2: ENHRY, SYGVKD. The CDR3 has 16 amino acids. The CDR3 sequence: CAISEEGGLDYNEQFF. The CDR3 region has the DNA TGTGCCATCAGTGAGGAAGGGGGCCTGGACTACAATGAGCAGTTCTTC.

The chain uses TRBV7-3 and TRBJ2-4, with D hard to call. Trimming stripped 10 bases from V and 2 bases from J, with 18 bases between. The germline V gene has CDR1 SGHTA and CDR2 FQGTGA. This CDR3 contains 15 residues. This CDR3 is CAIRARVWTKNIQYF. CDR3 nucleotides: TGTGCCATTAGAGCCCGGGTGTGGACCAAAAACATTCAGTACTTC.